This TCR beta chain emerged from a study of T cells after somatic rescue of genetic block. This clone was observed a single time. Profiling relied on immunoSEQ multiplex PCR, and the TCRdb table lists in-frame clones only, not all of them. The repertoire holds tens of thousands of clones, with roughly 96% as singletons. Germline CDR1 reads ENHRY; CDR2 reads SYGVKD. Trimming removed 4 bases at V and 6 bases at J, with 15 bases between. This CDR3 has 15 residues. Sequencing used peripheral blood mononuclear cells (PBMCs). The chain couples TRBV10-3 to TRBJ2-2; D is possibly TRBD1 (6 bases). This receptor was obtained from a child younger than two. CDR3 DNA sequence: TGTGCCATCAGTGTTTACAGGGATCGCGCCGGGGAGCTGTTTTTT. The encoded protein is CAISVYRDRAGELFF.